Shown below are 13 T cell receptor beta chains from a single sample sequenced in a study of shared clonotypes between healthy human individuals (dated by TCRdb to 2019 to 2021). The library relied on the immunoSEQ multiplex PCR assay. TCRdb mirrors the immuneACCESS table, restricted to in-frame sequences. Some clones are absent from its copies; in checked studies, under half trace to an unresolved V gene, and the reason for the others is unknown. For this sample the table gives 500,000 to 700,000 clones, of which roughly 95% were detected only once. Together, the top ten hold 0.11% of the sample. For the CD8 naive samples, CD45RO-negative cells were positively selected for CCR7, yielding a CD45RA+CCR7+ population from which TemRA cells were excluded. Sequencing was performed on naive CD8+ T cells sorted from blood. The cell subset or site label, as the study defines it: CD45RA+CCR7+. These TCRs come from a woman in her twenties or thirties in good health.

V is TRBV30 and J is TRBJ1-4, with D hard to call. The CDR3 has 12 amino acids. Germline V gene sequence: CDR1 GTSNPN, CDR2 SVGIG (reference sequence). The V gene lost 3 bases and the J gene lost 5 bases, with 7 bases spanning the gap. For the CDR3, the DNA is TGTGCCTGGAGCGAAATAAATGAAAAACTGTTTTTT. This translates into CAWSEINEKLFF. The full variable domain, its missing parts supplied by reference TRBV30 and TRBJ1-4, is SQTIHQWPATLVQPVGSPLSLECTVEGTSNPNLYWYRQAAGRGLQLLFYSVGIGQISSEVPQNLSASRPQDRQFILSSKKLLLSDSGFYLCAWSEINEKLFFGSGTQLSVL.

The chain has TRBV10-3 and TRBJ2-1, with 11 bases lining up with TRBD2. The trim removed 3 bases at V and 4 bases at J, leaving 2 bases unmatched. The CDR3 totals 15 residues. The germline V gene has CDR1 ENHRY and CDR2 SYGVKD. The CDR3 nucleotides are TGTGCCATCAGTGACGGGACTAGCGGATACAATGAGCAGTTCTTC. It encodes CAISDGTSGYNEQFF.

The rearrangement uses TRBV11-2 and TRBJ1-4; no firm D call. Germline values: CDR1 SGHAT, CDR2 FQNNGV. The CDR3 length is 16 residues. The V end lost 1 base, the J end lost 7 bases, and 16 bases lay between the germline ends. The CDR3: CASSLARTSTGEKLFF. The CDR3 DNA is TGTGCCAGCAGCTTAGCCCGGACCTCAACGGGTGAAAAACTGTTTTTT.

V is TRBV20-1 and J is TRBJ2-1; no reliable D call. From germline, CDR1 is DFQATT and CDR2 SNEGSKA (reference sequence). The V and J ends lost 5 bases and 8 bases respectively, with 10 bases between them. The CDR3 loop spans 11 amino acids. CDR3 in amino acids: CSAGSRDEQFF. CDR3 DNA sequence: TGCAGTGCTGGATCACGGGATGAGCAGTTCTTC.

The chain is built from TRBV9 and TRBJ1-2; tentatively, D is TRBD1 (6 bases). CDR3 length: 12 amino acids. V gave up 3 bases and J gave up 5 bases, with 8 bases separating them. The germline CDR1 and CDR2 sequences are SGDLS and YYNGEE. Written as DNA, the CDR3 is TGTGCCAGCAGCGCACAGGGTTATGGCTACACCTTC. It encodes CASSAQGYGYTF. The full variable domain, completed using reference TRBV9 and TRBJ1-2, is DSGVTQTPKHLITATGQRVTLRCSPRSGDLSVYWYQQSLDQGLQFLIQYYNGEERAKGNILERFSAQQFPDLHSELNLSSLELGDSALYFCASSAQGYGYTFGSGTRLTVV.

This clone has more than one count but fewer than ten. The chain is built from TRBV28 and TRBJ2-7, with 13 bases lining up with TRBD2. Germline V gene lookup returns CDR1 MDHEN and CDR2 SYDVKM. V shed 5 bases and J 4 bases; nucleotides not matched to a gene: 17. This CDR3 contains 19 residues. The CDR3 DNA follows: TGTGCCAGCAGTCCCGCCCTAGCGGGGTGGACTAGCGGGAGTTACGAGCAGTACTTC. This translates into CASSPALAGWTSGSYEQYF. Based on the CDR3 plus reference TRBV28 and TRBJ2-7, the full variable domain is DVKVTQSSRYLVKRTGEKVFLECVQDMDHENMFWYRQDPGLGLRLIYFSYDVKMKEKGDIPEGYSVSREKKERFSLILESASTNQTSMYLCASSPALAGWTSGSYEQYFGPGTRLTVT.

The chain has TRBV5-1 and TRBJ1-2; 7 nucleotides agree with TRBD1. The CDR3 runs 17 residues. From germline, CDR1 is SGHRS and CDR2 YFSETQ. The V and J ends lost 4 bases and 0 bases, in that order; junction bases with no gene match: 12. The CDR3 sequence: CASSPDRQGPPNYGYTF. In DNA, the CDR3 is TGCGCCAGCAGCCCGGATCGACAGGGACCACCTAACTATGGCTACACCTTC.

This chain connects TRBV6-4 to TRBJ1-1, with D tentatively TRBD1 (6 bases). The CDR3 has 16 amino acids. The V gene lost 7 bases and the J gene lost 5 bases, with 23 bases spanning the gap. Looked up from germline, CDR1 is MRHNA and CDR2 is SNTAGT. CDR3 region: CASTGRGVRKATEAFF. The CDR3 DNA reads as TGTGCCAGCACCGGTAGGGGGGTTCGTAAGGCTACTGAAGCTTTCTTT.

This clone was seen more than once but under ten times. This chain uses TRBV4-1 with TRBJ1-1, with D hard to call. Germline V lookup: CDR1 MGHRA, CDR2 YSYEKL. V was cut by 4 bases and J by 2 bases, with 11 bases left in between. The CDR3 has 14 residues. The CDR3 reads CASSLPNSNTEAFF. CDR3 in DNA: TGCGCCAGCAGCCTACCTAACAGTAACACTGAAGCTTTCTTT.

The sample holds one count of this clone. The rearrangement links TRBV4-1 to TRBJ2-7, with TRBD2 matching over 8 bases. V lost 3 bases to trimming and J lost 3 bases; unmatched junction nucleotides: 16. CDR1 is MGHRA and CDR2 is YSYEKL in the germline V gene. This CDR3 contains 18 residues. The CDR3 DNA reads TGCGCCAGCAGCCAGGGACCGTGGGGCACTAGCGGATTCTACGAGCAGTACTTC. It encodes CASSQGPWGTSGFYEQYF.

This chain links TRBV19 with TRBJ2-7; 7 bases align to TRBD2. J was trimmed by 2 bases and V by 3 bases; bases with no gene match: 4. CDR1 and CDR2 (germline): LNHDA, SQIVND (reference sequence). The CDR3 is 14 residues long. The CDR3: CASSMTSYTYEQYF. Here the CDR3 DNA reads TGTGCCAGTAGTATGACTAGCTACACCTACGAGCAGTACTTC.

The gene calls are TRBV19 and TRBJ2-3; tentative D call: TRBD2 (6 bases). V lost 3 bases and J 2 bases, leaving 15 bases between the germline ends. Germline V CDR1 and CDR2: LNHDA, SQIVND (reference sequence). The CDR3 covers 16 residues. The CDR3 here is CASSIALAIDTDTQYF. CDR3 nucleotide sequence: TGTGCCAGTAGTATTGCCCTAGCGATAGACACAGATACGCAGTATTTT.

The chain carries TRBV30 and TRBJ1-2; tentative D call: TRBD1 (6 bases). The V end was cut by 0 bases, the J end by 5 bases, with 13 bases between. There are 14 residues in the CDR3. Germline V gene sequence: CDR1 GTSNPN, CDR2 SVGIG (reference sequence). CDR3 sequence: CAWSVGGVRYGYTF. The CDR3 coding sequence is TGTGCCTGGAGTGTCGGGGGCGTAAGATATGGCTACACCTTC.